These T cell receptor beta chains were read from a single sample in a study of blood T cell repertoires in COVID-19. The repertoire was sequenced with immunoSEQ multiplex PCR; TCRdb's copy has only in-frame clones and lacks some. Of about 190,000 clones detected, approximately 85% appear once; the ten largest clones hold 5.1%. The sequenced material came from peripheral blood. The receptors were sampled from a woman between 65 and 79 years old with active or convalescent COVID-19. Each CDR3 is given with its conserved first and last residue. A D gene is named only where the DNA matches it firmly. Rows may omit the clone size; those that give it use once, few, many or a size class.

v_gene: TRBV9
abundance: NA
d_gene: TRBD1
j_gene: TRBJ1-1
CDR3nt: TGTGCCAGCAGCGTAGGGGACAGGCCTCTTGAAGCTTTCTTT
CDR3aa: CASSVGDRPLEAFF

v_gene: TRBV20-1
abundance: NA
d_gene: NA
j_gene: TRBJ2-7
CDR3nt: TGCAGTGCTAGTGCGCCTGGGGGGAACTACGAGCAGTACTTC
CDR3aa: CSASAPGGNYEQYF

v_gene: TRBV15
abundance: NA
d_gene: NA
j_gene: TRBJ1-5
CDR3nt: TGTGCCACCAGCAGAGAGGGAGATAGCAATCAGCCCCAGCATTTT
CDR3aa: CATSREGDSNQPQHF

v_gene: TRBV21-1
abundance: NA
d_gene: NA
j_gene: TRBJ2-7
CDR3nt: TGTGCCAGCACGACCGGGACTAGCGGGAGGGGCCCCTCAGGCGAGCAGTACTTC
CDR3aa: CASTTGTSGRGPSGEQYF

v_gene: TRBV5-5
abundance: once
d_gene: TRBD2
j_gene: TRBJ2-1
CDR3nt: TGTGCCAGCAGCTTAGCGGGAGATATCTCCTACAATGAGCAGTTCTTC
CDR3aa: CASSLAGDISYNEQFF

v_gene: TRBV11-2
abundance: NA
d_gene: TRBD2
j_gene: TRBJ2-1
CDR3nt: TGTGCCAGCAGCTTAGCGGGAGGTGGTGAGCAGTTCTTC
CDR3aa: CASSLAGGGEQFF

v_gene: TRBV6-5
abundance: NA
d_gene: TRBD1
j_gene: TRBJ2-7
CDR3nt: TGTGCCAGCAGCCAGATTAGGACAGGGAGCTACGAGCAGTACTTC
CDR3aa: CASSQIRTGSYEQYF

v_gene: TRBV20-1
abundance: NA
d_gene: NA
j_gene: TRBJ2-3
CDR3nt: TGCAGTGCTAGTGTGGAGAGGGATACGCAGTATTTT
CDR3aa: CSASVERDTQYF

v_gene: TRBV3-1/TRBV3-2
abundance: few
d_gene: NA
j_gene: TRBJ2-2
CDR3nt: TGTGCCAGCAGCCAAGCGGGAGTCATCACCGGGGAGCTGTTTTTT
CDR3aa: CASSQAGVITGELFF

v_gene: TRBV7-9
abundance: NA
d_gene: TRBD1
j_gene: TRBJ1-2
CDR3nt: TGTGCCAGCAGCTTGTGGGGACAGGGGTTCGCGGTTAACTATGGCTACACCTTC
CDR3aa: CASSLWGQGFAVNYGYTF

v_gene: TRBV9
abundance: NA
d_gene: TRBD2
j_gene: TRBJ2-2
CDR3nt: TGTGCCAGCAGCCCTCGGGAGGGACGGACCGGGGAGCTGTTTTTT
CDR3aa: CASSPREGRTGELFF

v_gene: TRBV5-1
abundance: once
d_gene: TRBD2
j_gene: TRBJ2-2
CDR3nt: TGCGCCAGCAGCTTAGCGGGAGGGCCGGACACCGGGGAGCTGTTTTTT
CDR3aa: CASSLAGGPDTGELFF

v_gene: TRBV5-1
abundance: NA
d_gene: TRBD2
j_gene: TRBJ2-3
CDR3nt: TGCGCCAGCAGCTTGCAGGGCGGGAGTGTCACAGATACGCAGTATTTT
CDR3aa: CASSLQGGSVTDTQYF

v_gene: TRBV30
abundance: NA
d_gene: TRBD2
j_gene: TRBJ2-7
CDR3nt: TGTGCCTGGAGTGTTTCTAGCGGACTGTACGAGCAGTACTTC
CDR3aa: CAWSVSSGLYEQYF

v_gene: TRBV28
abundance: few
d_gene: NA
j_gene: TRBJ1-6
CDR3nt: TGTGCCAGCAGTCGAGGCAGTAGCCTCGGTTCACCCCTCCACTTT
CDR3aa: CASSRGSSLGSPLHF

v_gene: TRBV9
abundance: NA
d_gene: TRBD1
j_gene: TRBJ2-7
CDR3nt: TGTGCCAGCAGCGTAGGAGACAGGGGCCACGAGCAGTACTTC
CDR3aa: CASSVGDRGHEQYF

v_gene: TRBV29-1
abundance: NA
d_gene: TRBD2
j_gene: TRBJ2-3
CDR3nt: TGCAGCGTTACCGGTGGGGCTAGCGGACAACTCACAGATACGCAGTATTTT
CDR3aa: CSVTGGASGQLTDTQYF

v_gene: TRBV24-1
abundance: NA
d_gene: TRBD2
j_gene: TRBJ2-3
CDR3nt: TGTGCCAGCGGAGCAGCCCTTGGGACTAGCGGGTCTAGCACAGATACGCAGTATTTT
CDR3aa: CASGAALGTSGSSTDTQYF

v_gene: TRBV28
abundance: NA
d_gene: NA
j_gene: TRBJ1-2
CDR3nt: TGTGCCAGCAGTTTACGGGGAAGCCCCCTCTATGGCTACACCTTC
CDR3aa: CASSLRGSPLYGYTF

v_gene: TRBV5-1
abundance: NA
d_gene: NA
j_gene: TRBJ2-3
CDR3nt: TGCGCCAGCAGGCCCCGTACGAACGAGTTGGATACGCAGTATTTT
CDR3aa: CASRPRTNELDTQYF

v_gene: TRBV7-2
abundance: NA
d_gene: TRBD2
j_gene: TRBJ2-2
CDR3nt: TGTGCCAGCGGACTAGCGGGAGGAGTTAGGGAGCTGTTTTTT
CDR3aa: CASGLAGGVRELFF

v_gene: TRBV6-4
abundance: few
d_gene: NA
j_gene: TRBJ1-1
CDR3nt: TGTGCCAGCAGCATTGAGGGGGACACTGAAGCTTTCTTT
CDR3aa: CASSIEGDTEAFF

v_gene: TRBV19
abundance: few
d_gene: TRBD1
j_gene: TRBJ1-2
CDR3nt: TGTGCCAGTAGTAGGGACAGGGGTCTTGGCTACACCTTC
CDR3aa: CASSRDRGLGYTF

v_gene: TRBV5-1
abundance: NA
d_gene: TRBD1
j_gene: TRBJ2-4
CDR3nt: TGCGCCAGCGGACAGGGGGGGAAAGGCATTCAGTACTTC
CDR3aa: CASGQGGKGIQYF

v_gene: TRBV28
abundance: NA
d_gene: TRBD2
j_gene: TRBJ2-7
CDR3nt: TGTGCCAGCCGGGAGGGCCATTACGAGCAGTACTTC
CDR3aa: CASREGHYEQYF

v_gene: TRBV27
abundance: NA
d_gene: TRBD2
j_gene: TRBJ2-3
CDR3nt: TGTGCCAGCAGTTTATCCCTCCTAGCGGGGGTGCGGGATACGCAGTATTTT
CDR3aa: CASSLSLLAGVRDTQYF

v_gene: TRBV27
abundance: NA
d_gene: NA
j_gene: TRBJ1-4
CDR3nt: TGTGCCAGCAGTTTACGGCGGGCCCCAGGGGCTAATGAAAAACTGTTTTTT
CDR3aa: CASSLRRAPGANEKLFF